This T cell receptor (beta chain) was found in a study of cytomegalovirus exposure and HLA in healthy donors. Whole-study context: Sequencing of 150 million to 200 million T cells in an earlier analysis found 90 million to 120 million unique TCR beta sequences.

Researchers ran the PCR with 60 Vbeta and 13 Jbeta primers. Repertoires were generated with immunoSEQ multiplex PCR, while TCRdb's copy carries only in-frame clones and drops some. Recorded for this sample: some 84,000 clones. As regards this clone: Its cognate antigen is unknown.

Trimming took 7 bases from V and 3 from J, leaving 13 bases between them. This CDR3 comprises 13 residues. The V gene's germline CDR1 is MDHEN and CDR2 SYDVKM. Study conclusions and caveats: V- and J-gene trimming in TCR beta was tied to a missense DCLRE1C variant by an analysis performed later. Per a later analysis, 16,951 TCR beta sequences showed association with HLA alleles at 0.05 false discovery rate.

The clonotype was recovered from a man aged 45-65 years in good health and CMV-seronegative. V is TRBV28 and J is TRBJ2-7; D ambiguous. The sample consisted of PBMCs. The CDR3, as DNA: TGTGCCAGCACCTCAGGCCACAACTACGAGCAGTACTTC. Protein product: CASTSGHNYEQYF.